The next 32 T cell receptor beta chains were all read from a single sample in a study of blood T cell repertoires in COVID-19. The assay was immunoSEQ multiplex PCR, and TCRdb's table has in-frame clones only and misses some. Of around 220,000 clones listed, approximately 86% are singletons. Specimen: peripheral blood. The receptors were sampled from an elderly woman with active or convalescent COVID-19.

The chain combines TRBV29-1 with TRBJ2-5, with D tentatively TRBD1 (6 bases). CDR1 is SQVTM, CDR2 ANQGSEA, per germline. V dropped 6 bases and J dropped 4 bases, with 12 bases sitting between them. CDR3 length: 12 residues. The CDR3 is CSVQGTRETQYF. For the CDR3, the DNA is TGCAGCGTACAGGGCACCCGAGAGACCCAGTACTTC.

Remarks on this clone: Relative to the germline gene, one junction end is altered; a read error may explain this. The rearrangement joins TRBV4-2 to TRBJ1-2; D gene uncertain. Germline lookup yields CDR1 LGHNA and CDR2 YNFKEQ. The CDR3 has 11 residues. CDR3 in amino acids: CASGHNYGYAF. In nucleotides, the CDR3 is TGTGCCAGCGGCCATAACTATGGCTACGCCTTC.

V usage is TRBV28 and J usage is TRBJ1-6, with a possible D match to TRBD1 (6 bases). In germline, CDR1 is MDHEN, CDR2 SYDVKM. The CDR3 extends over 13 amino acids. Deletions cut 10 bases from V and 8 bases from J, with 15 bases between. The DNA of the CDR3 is TGTGCCACCAAAACAGGGATTGATTCACCCCTCCACTTT. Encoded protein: CATKTGIDSPLHF.

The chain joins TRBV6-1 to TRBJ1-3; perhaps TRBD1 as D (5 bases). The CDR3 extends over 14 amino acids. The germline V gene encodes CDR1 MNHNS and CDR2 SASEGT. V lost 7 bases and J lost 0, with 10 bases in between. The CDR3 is CASNQGGSGNTIYF. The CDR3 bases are TGTGCCAGCAACCAGGGAGGCTCTGGAAACACCATATATTTT.

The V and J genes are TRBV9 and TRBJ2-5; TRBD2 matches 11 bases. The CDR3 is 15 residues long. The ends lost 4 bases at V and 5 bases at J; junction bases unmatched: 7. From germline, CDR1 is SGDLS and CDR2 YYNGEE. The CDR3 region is CASSISGGAEETQYF. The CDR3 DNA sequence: TGTGCCAGCAGCATTAGCGGGGGGGCCGAGGAGACCCAGTACTTC.

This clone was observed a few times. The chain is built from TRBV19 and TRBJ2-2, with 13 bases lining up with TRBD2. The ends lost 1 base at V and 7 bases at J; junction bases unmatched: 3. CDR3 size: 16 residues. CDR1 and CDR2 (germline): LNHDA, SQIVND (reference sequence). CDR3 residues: CASSIGGTSGIGELFF. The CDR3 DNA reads TGTGCCAGTAGTATAGGGGGGACTAGCGGGATCGGGGAGCTGTTTTTT. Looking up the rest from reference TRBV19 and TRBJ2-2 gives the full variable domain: DGGITQSPKYLFRKEGQNVTLSCEQNLNHDAMYWYRQDPGQGLRLIYYSQIVNDFQKGDIAEGYSVSREKKESFPLTVTSAQKNPTAFYLCASSIGGTSGIGELFFGEGSRLTVL.

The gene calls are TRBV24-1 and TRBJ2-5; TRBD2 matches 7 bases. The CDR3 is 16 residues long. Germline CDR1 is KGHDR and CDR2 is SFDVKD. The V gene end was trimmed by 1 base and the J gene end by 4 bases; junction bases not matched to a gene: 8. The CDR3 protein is CATSDFSGGLGETQYF. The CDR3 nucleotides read TGTGCCACCAGTGATTTCTCGGGAGGCCTCGGAGAGACCCAGTACTTC.

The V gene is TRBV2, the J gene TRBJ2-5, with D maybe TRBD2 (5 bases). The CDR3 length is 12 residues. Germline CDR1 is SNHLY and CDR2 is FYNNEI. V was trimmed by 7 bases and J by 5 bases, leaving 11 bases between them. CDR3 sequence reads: CASKKQRETQYF. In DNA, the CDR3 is TGTGCCAGCAAGAAACAGCGGGAGACCCAGTACTTC.

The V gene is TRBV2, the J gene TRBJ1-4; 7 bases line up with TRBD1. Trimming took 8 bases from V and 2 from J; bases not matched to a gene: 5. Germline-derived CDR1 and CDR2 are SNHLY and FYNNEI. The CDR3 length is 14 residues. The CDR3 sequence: CASGGQVTNEKLFF. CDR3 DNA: TGTGCCAGCGGAGGACAGGTGACTAATGAAAAACTGTTTTTT.

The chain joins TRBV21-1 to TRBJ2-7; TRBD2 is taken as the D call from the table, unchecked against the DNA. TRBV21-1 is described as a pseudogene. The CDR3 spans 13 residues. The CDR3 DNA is TGTGCCAGCAGCAGCGGGAGGGACTACGAGCAGTACTTC. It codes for CASSSGRDYEQYF.

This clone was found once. The CDR3 is CASSQDRGDSPLHF. The CDR3 nucleotides are TGTGCCAGCAGCCAGGACAGGGGTGATTCACCCCTCCACTTT. V usage is TRBV3-1 (or the pseudogene TRBV3-2) and J usage is TRBJ1-6, with TRBD1 matching 9 bases. Germline V CDR1 and CDR2: LGHDT, YNNKEL (reference sequence). This CDR3 region has 14 residues. Trimming took 3 bases from V and 8 from J; bases not matched to a gene: 2.

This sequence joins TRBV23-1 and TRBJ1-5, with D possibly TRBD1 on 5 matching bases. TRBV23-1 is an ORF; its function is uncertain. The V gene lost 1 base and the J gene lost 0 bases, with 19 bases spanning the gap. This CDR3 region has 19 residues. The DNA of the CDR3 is TGCGCCAGCAGTCAATTCGTTGAAGCGCGGGGGATTAGCAATCAGCCCCAGCATTTT. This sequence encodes CASSQFVEARGISNQPQHF.

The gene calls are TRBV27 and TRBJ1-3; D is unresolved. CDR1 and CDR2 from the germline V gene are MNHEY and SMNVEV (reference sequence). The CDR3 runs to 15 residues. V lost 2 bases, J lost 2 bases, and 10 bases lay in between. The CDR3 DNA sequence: TGTGCCAGCAGTTTAGAGGGTCTGCCTGGAAACACCATATATTTT. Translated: CASSLEGLPGNTIYF.

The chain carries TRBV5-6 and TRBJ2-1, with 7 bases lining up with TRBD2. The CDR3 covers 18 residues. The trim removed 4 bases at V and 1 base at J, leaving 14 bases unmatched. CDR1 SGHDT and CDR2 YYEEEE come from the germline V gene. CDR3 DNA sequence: TGTGCCAGCAGCACACCGATCGGGAGGACCCAATCCTACAATGAGCAGTTCTTC. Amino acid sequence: CASSTPIGRTQSYNEQFF.

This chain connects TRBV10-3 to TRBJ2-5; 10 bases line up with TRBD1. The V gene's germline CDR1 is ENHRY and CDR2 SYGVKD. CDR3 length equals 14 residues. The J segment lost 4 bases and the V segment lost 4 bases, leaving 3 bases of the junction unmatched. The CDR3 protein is CAISGGDRGETQYF. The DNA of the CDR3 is TGTGCCATCAGTGGTGGGGACAGGGGAGAGACCCAGTACTTC.

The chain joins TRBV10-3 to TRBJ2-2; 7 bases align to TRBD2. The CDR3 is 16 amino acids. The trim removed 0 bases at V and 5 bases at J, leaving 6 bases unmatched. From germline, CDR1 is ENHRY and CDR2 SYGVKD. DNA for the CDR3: TGTGCCATCAGTGAGTCGGGGCTAGCGGCTACCGGGGAGCTGTTTTTT. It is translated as CAISESGLAATGELFF.

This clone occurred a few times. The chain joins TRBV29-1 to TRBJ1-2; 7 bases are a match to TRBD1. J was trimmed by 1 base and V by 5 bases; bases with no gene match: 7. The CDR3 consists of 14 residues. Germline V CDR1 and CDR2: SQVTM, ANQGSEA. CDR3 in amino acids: CSVFPDRRNYGYTF. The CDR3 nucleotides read TGCAGCGTTTTCCCGGACAGGCGTAACTATGGCTACACCTTC.

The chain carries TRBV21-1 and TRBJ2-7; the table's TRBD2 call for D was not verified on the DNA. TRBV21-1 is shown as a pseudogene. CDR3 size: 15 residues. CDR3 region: CASSKHGTRLREQYF. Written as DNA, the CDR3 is TGTGCCAGCAGCAAACACGGGACTAGACTTCGCGAGCAGTACTTC.

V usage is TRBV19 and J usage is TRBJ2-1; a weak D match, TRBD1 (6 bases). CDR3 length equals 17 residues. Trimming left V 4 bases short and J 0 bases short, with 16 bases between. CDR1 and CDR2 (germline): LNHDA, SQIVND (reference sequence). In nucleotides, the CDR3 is TGTGCCAGTAGTAGACTCGTACAGGGTAGCTCCTACAATGAGCAGTTCTTC. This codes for CASSRLVQGSSYNEQFF.

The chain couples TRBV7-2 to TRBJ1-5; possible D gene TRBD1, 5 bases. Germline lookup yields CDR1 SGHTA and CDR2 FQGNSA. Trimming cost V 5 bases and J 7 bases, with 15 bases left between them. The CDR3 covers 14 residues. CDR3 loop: CASSPGRGRQPQHF. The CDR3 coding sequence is TGTGCCAGCAGCCCGGGCCGGGGGAGGCAGCCCCAGCATTTT.

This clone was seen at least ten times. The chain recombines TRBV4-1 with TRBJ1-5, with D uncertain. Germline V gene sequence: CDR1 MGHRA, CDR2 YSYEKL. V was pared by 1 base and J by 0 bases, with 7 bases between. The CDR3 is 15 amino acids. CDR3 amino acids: CASSQGRNSNQPQHF. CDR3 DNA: TGCGCCAGCAGCCAAGGGAGAAATAGCAATCAGCCCCAGCATTTT.

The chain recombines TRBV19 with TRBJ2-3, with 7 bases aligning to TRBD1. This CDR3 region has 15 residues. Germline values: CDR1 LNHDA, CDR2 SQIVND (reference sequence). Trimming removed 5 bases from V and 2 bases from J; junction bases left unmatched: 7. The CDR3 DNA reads TGTGCCAGTAGTCCGGGGACAGAATTCACAGATACGCAGTATTTT. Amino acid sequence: CASSPGTEFTDTQYF.

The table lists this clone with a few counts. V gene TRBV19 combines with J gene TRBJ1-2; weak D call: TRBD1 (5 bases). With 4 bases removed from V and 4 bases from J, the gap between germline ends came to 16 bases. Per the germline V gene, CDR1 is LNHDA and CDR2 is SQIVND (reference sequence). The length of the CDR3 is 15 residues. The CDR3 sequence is CASSSTGLPFYGYTF. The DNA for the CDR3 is TGTGCCAGTAGTAGTACAGGCTTACCCTTCTATGGCTACACCTTC.

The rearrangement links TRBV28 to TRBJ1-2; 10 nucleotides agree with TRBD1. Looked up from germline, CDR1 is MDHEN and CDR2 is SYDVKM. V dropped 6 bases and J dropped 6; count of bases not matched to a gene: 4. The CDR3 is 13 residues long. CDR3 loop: CASSRQGADGYTF. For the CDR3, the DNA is TGTGCCAGCAGCCGACAGGGGGCAGATGGCTACACCTTC.

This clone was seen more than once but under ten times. Here the CDR3 reads CASSLQQGAVNTEAFF. The CDR3 DNA sequence: TGCGCCAGCAGCTTGCAACAGGGGGCTGTAAACACTGAAGCTTTCTTT. V gene TRBV5-1 combines with J gene TRBJ1-1; TRBD1 matches at 9 bases. CDR1 is SGHRS and CDR2 is YFSETQ in the germline V gene. CDR3 length equals 16 residues. The V gene end was trimmed by 1 base and the J gene end by 2 bases; junction bases not matched to a gene: 6.

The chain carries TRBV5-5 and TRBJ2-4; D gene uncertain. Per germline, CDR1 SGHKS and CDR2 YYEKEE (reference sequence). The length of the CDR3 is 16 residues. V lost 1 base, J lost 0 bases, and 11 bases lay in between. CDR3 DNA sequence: TGTGCCAGCAGCTTGTCACAGTCTATAGCCAAAAACATTCAGTACTTC. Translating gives CASSLSQSIAKNIQYF.

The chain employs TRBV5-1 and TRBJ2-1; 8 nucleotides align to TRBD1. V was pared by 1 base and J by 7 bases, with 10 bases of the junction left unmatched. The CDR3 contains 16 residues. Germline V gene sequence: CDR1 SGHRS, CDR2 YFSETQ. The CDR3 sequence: CASSLLSGQGNNEQFF. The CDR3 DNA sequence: TGCGCCAGCAGCTTGTTAAGCGGACAGGGTAATAATGAGCAGTTCTTC.

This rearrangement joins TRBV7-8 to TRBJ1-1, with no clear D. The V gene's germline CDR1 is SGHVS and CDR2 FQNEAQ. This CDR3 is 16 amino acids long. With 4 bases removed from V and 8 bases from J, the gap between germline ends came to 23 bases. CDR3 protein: CASSSSSRSIGLEAFF. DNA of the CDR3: TGTGCCAGCAGCTCAAGCAGCAGGTCAATCGGTTTAGAAGCTTTCTTT.

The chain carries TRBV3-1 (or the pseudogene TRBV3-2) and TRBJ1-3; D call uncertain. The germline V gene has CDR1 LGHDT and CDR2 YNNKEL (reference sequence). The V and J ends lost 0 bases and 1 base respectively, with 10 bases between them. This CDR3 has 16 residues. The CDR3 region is CASSQDYGRSGNTIYF. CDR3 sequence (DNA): TGTGCCAGCAGCCAAGACTATGGGAGGTCTGGAAACACCATATATTTT.

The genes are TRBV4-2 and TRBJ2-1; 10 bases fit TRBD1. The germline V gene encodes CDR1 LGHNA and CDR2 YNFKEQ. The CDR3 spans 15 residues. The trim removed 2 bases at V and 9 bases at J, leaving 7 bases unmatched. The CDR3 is CASSQQDRGFGEQFF. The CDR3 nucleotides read TGTGCCAGCAGCCAACAGGACAGGGGGTTTGGTGAGCAGTTCTTC.

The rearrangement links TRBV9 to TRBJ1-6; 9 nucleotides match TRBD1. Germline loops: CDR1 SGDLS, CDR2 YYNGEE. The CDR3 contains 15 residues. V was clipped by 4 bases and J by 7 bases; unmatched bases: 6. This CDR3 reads CASSLRTGANSPLHF. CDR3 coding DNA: TGTGCCAGCAGCTTAAGGACAGGGGCGAATTCACCCCTCCACTTT.

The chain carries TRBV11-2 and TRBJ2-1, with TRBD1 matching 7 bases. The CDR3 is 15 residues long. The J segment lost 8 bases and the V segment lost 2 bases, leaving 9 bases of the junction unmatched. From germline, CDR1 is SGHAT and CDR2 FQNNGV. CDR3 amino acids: CASSLTQGVGYEQFF. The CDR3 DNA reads TGTGCCAGCAGCTTAACGCAGGGGGTAGGATATGAGCAGTTCTTC.